The clone carrying this T cell receptor beta chain came up many times. The antigen is undetermined. Sample time point: longitudinal time-point 3. The unsorted libraries originated from 2 million PBMCs that had been stored at -80 C. This entry belongs to a study of neurological immune-mediated disorders. Whole-study findings and limits: HTLV-1-associated myelopathy showed the most TCR clonal expansion; multiple sclerosis the least, below healthy controls.

Germline V gene data show CDR1 as LNHDA and CDR2 as SQIVND (reference sequence). The V and J ends lost 3 bases and 0 bases respectively, with 9 bases between them. The CDR3 covers 14 residues. Template-switch 5'RACE cDNA synthesis added a 10-nucleotide unique molecular identifier. TCRdb re-called the 5' RACE reads through MiXCR, storing one row per CDR3 protein. The sample lists about 81,000 distinct CDR3 sequences, about 4% occurring once. The V gene is TRBV19, the J gene TRBJ2-7, with D tentatively TRBD1 (5 bases). Material: PBMCs. This TCR was recovered from a woman aged 55-69 years with multiple sclerosis. The CDR3 here is CASSIGASSYEQYF. CDR3 DNA: TGTGCCAGTAGTATTGGGGCGAGCTCCTACGAGCAGTACTTC.